This T cell receptor beta chain emerged from a study of response to subunit inactivated influenza vaccine. Regarding the study as a whole: New T cells are recruited in small numbers by each seasonal influenza vaccination, according to the authors' suggestion.

Germline loops: CDR1 LNHNV, CDR2 YYDKDF (reference sequence). V was clipped by 3 bases and J by 6 bases, with 15 bases between them. The CDR3 totals 14 residues. TCRdb analysed the RT-PCR reads with MiXCR anew, one entry per CDR3 protein. The data show under 200,000 distinct CDR3 sequences, around 10% seen once. Turning to this clonotype: Antigen specificity is unknown.

This material consisted of CD8+ T cells sorted from PBMCs, taken roughly 24 months after vaccination. The TCR comes from a man between 50 and 69 years old who received an inactivated influenza vaccine. This chain uses TRBV15 with TRBJ2-7; D not resolved. Here the CDR3 DNA reads TGTGCCACCAGCAGGTCCAGAGATTTGGGCGAGCAGTACTTC. It translates to CATSRSRDLGEQYF.